The 7 T cell receptor beta chains reported below all come from one sample, sequenced in a study of CD8 T cells in ankylosing spondylitis. General observations from the study: Within ankylosing spondylitis blood, a TCR beta motif made up of roughly eight highly homologous variants appeared to be characteristic.

No antigen is known for these receptors. One entry per CDR3 protein results from TCRdb running MiXCR on the 5' RACE reads. The table shows around 490,000 distinct CDR3 sequences, with less than 6% occurring only once. The specimen sequenced was blood, either unsorted or a sorted T cell fraction (not recorded which). The source is a male donor with ankylosing spondylitis.

This clonotype has at least ten counts. J is TRBJ2-7 and V is TRBV27; D is ambiguous. From germline, CDR1 is MNHEY and CDR2 SMNVEV (reference sequence). CDR3 length: 13 amino acids. V lost 5 bases and J 8 bases, leaving 16 bases between the germline ends. The CDR3 DNA sequence: TGTGCCAGCAGTCGGGCCAACCCGCCCAAGCAGTACTTC. Its translation: CASSRANPPKQYF.

This clonotype was detected ten times or more. This chain uses TRBV6-2 or TRBV6-3 with TRBJ2-1; D is possibly TRBD1 (6 bases). V was trimmed by 6 bases and J by 4 bases, leaving 28 bases between them. From germline, CDR1 is MNHEY and CDR2 SVGEGT. The CDR3 runs 19 residues. CDR3 nucleotide sequence: TGTGCCAGCAGACAAACTTACATACAGGGTATGGGCTTATACAATGAGCAGTTCTTC. This sequence encodes CASRQTYIQGMGLYNEQFF.

The chain combines TRBV14 with TRBJ2-2; no reliable D call. Germline V gene sequence: CDR1 SGHDN, CDR2 FVKESK. The CDR3 is 12 residues long. V was cut by 4 bases and J by 7 bases, with 7 bases left in between. CDR3: CASSLSGGELFF. CDR3 coding DNA: TGTGCCAGCAGCCTGAGTGGCGGGGAGCTGTTTTTT. The entire variable domain, with the rest obtained from reference TRBV14 and TRBJ2-2, is as follows: EAGVTQFPSHSVIEKGQTVTLRCDPISGHDNLYWYRRVMGKEIKFLLHFVKESKQDESGMPNNRFLAERTGGTYSTLKVQPAELEDSGVYFCASSLSGGELFFGEGSRLTVL.

The table lists this clonotype with many counts. The rearrangement links TRBV7-9 to TRBJ1-1; D not resolved. V was cut by 5 bases and J by 0 bases, with 10 bases left in between. The CDR3 has 14 amino acids. Germline-derived CDR1 and CDR2 are SEHNR and FQNEAQ (reference sequence). The CDR3 bases are TGTGCCAGCAGCGGAGGGTTAGTGAACACTGAAGCTTTCTTT. This encodes CASSGGLVNTEAFF. The whole variable domain, remainder taken from reference TRBV7-9 and TRBJ1-1, is DTGVSQNPRHKITKRGQNVTFRCDPISEHNRLYWYRQTLGQGPEFLTYFQNEAQLEKSRLLSDRFSAERPKGSFSTLEIQRTEQGDSAMYLCASSGGLVNTEAFFGQGTRLTVV.

This clonotype came up many times. V usage is TRBV20-1 and J usage is TRBJ1-5; D is possibly TRBD1 (5 bases). The CDR3 spans 14 residues. Germline values: CDR1 DFQATT, CDR2 SNEGSKA (reference sequence). The V gene lost 5 bases and the J gene lost 6 bases, with 17 bases spanning the gap. In DNA, the CDR3 is TGCAGTGCTGGTATCTTGGGGGGATTTCAGCCCCAGCATTTT. Amino acid sequence: CSAGILGGFQPQHF.

In this sample, this clonotype turned up many times. This chain uses TRBV4-1 with TRBJ2-7; no reliable D call. This CDR3 is 14 amino acids long. In germline, CDR1 is MGHRA, CDR2 YSYEKL. The V and J ends lost 0 bases and 6 bases respectively, with 12 bases between them. The CDR3 is CASSQDLSGSEQYF. The CDR3 DNA is TGCGCCAGCAGCCAAGATTTATCGGGTTCCGAGCAGTACTTC.

This clonotype was detected ten times or more. V and J are TRBV6-1 and TRBJ2-7, with D possibly TRBD1 on 6 matching bases. Germline assignment: CDR1 MNHNS and CDR2 SASEGT. The CDR3 is 13 residues long. V was cut by 6 bases and J by 3 bases, with 12 bases left in between. CDR3 DNA sequence: TGTGCCAGCAGGCGAAGGGACATCTACGAGCAGTACTTC. It codes for CASRRRDIYEQYF.